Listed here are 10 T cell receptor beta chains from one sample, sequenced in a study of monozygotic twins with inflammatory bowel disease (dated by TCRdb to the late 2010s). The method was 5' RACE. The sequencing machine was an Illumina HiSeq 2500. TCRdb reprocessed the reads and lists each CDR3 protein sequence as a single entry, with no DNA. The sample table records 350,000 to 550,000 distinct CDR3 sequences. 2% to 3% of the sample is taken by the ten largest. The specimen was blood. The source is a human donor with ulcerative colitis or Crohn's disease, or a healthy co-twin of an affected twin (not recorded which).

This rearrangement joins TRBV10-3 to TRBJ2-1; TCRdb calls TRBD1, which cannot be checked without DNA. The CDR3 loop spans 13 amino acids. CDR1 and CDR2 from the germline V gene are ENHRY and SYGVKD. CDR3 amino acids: CAISEGQRNEQFF.

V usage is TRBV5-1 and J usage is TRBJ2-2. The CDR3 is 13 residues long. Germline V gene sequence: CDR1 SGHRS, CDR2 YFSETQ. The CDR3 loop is CASSLTTAGELFF.

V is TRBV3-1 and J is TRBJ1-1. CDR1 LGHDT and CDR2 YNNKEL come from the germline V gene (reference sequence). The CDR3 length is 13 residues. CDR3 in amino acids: CASGQGTNTEAFF.

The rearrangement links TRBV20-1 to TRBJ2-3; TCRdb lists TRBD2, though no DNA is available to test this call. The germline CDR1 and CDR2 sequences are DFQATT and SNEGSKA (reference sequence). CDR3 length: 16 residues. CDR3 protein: CSAPTPGLAVRNTQYF.

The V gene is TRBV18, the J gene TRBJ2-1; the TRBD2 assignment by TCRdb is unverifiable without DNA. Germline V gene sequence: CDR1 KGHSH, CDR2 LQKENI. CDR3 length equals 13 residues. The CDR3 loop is CASSPEGYNEQFF.

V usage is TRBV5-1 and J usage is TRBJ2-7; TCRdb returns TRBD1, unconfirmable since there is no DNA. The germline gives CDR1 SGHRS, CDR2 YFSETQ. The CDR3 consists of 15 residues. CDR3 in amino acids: CASSLDASPGYEQYF.

The CDR3 reads CASSLEGGTDTQYF. V and J are TRBV5-1 and TRBJ2-3; the TCRdb call, TRBD1, lacks DNA for checking. CDR1 is SGHRS and CDR2 is YFSETQ in the germline V gene. This CDR3 is 14 amino acids long.

The CDR3 spells CASREGGGETQYF. The chain uses TRBV6-2 or TRBV6-3 and TRBJ2-5; there is no DNA to check the TCRdb D call of TRBD1. CDR1 is MNHEY and CDR2 is SVGEGT in the germline V gene. The length of the CDR3 is 13 residues.

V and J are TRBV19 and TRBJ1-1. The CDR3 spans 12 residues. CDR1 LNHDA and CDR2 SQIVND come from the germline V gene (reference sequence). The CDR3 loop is CASSIRDTEAFF. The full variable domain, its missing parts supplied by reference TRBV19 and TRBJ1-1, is DGGITQSPKYLFRKEGQNVTLSCEQNLNHDAMYWYRQDPGQGLRLIYYSQIVNDFQKGDIAEGYSVSREKKESFPLTVTSAQKNPTAFYLCASSIRDTEAFFGQGTRLTVV.

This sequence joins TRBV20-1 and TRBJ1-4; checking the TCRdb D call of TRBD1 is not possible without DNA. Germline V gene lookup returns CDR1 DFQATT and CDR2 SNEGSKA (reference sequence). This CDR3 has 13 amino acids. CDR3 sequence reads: CSADTGDNEKLFF.